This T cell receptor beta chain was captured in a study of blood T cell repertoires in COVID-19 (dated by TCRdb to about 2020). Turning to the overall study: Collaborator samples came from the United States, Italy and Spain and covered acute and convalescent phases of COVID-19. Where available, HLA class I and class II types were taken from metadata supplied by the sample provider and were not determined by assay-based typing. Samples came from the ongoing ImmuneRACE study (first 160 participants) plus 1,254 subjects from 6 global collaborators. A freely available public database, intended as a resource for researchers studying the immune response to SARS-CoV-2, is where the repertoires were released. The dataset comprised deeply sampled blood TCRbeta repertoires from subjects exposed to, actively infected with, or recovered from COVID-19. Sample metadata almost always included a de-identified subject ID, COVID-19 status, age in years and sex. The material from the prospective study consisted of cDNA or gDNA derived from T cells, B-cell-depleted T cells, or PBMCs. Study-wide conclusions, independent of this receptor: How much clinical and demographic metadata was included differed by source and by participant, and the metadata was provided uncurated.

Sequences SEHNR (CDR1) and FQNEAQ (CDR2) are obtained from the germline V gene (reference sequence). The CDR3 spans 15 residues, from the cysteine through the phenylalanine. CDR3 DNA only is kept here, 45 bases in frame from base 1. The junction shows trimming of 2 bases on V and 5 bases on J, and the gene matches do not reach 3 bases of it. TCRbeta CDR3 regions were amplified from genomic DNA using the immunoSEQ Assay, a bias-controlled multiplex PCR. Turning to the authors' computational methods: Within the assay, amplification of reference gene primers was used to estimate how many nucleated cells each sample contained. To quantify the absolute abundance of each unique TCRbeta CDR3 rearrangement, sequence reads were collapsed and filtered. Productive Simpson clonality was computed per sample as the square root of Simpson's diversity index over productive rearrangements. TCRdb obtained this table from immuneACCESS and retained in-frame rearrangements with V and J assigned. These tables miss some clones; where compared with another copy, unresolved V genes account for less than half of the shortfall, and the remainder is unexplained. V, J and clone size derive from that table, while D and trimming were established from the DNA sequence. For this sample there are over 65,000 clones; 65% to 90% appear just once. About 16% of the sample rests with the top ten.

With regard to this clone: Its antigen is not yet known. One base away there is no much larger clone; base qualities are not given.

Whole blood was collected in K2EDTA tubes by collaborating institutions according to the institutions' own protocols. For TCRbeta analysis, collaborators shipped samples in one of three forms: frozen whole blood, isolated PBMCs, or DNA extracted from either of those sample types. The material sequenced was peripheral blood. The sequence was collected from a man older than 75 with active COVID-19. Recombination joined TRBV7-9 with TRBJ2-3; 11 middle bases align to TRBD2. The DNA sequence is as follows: TGTGCCAGCAGCTTAACTAGCGGGGGTCGAGATACGCAGTATTTT. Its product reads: CASSLTSGGRDTQYF.